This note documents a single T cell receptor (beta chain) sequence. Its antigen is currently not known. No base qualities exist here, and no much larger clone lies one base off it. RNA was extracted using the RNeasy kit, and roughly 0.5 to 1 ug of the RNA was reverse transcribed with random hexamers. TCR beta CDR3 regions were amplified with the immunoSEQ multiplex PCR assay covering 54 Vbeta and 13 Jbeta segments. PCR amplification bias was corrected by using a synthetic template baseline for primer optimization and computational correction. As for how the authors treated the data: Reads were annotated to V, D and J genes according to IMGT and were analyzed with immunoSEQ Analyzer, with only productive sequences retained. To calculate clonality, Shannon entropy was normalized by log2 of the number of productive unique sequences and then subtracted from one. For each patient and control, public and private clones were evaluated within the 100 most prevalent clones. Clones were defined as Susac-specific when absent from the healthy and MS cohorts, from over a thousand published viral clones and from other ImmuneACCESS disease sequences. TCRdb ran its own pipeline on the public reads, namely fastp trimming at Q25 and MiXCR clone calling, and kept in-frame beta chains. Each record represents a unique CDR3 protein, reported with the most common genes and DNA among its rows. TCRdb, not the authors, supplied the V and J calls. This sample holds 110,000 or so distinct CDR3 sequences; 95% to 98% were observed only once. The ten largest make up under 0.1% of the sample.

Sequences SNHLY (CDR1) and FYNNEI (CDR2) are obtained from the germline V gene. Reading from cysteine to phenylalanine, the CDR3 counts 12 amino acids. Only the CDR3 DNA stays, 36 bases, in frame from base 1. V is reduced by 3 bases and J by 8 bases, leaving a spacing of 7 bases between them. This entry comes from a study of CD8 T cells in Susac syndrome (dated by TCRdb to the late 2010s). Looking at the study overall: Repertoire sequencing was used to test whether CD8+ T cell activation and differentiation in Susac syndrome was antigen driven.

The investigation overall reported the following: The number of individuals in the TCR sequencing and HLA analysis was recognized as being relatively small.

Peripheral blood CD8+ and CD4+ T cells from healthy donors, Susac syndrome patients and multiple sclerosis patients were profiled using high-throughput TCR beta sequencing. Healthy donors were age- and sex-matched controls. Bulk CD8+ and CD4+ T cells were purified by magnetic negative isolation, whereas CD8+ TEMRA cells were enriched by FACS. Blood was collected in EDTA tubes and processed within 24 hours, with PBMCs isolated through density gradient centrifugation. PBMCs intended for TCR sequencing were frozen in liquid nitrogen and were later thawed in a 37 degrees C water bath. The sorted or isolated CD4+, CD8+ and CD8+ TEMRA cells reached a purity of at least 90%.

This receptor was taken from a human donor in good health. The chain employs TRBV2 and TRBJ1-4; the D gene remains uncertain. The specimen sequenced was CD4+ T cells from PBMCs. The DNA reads TGTGCCAGCAGTGACGGTGGAGAAAAACTGTTTTTT. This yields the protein CASSDGGEKLFF.